The sequence of this T cell receptor (beta chain) was determined in a study of T cells in Graves' hyperthyroidism and ophthalmopathy. Overall study context: Specimen type is peripheral blood, collected at initial diagnosis prior to any treatment. Study findings and constraints: Most thyroid clonotypes expanded above 0.001 were also detected in blood.

This clonotype was observed at least ten times. The antigen is undetermined. RNA transcripts were the template for amplifying TCR beta CDR3 regions. The HTBI set primed first-round TCR CDR3 RT-PCR. TCRdb re-derived calls from the multiplex PCR reads in MiXCR, one entry per CDR3 protein. The repertoire consists of 250,000 to 300,000 distinct CDR3 sequences, with more than 10% occurring once and the leading ten covering 7.5% to 8%. Those patients with uncontrolled infection, other autoimmune disease, pregnancy or lactation were excluded. CDR1 SGHKS and CDR2 YYEKEE come from the germline V gene (reference sequence). V was trimmed by 4 bases and J by 0 bases, leaving 7 bases between them. CDR3 length: 13 amino acids.

Sequencing was done on a sample of blood. The V call is TRBV5-5, the J call TRBJ1-2; no definite D call. This clonotype originated in a woman aged 25 to 45 with Graves' hyperthyroidism that later progressed to Graves' ophthalmopathy. The CDR3 coding sequence is TGTGCCAGCAGCCCGTACTCTAACTATGGCTACACCTTC. This gives the protein CASSPYSNYGYTF.